This passage covers 25 T cell receptor beta chains from one sample sequenced in a study of blood T cell repertoires in COVID-19. Clones were read by immunoSEQ multiplex PCR, and TCRdb kept only the in-frame ones, dropping some. Among about 220,000 clones listed, 75% to 85% were seen once. The sample taken for sequencing was peripheral blood. The receptors derive from a woman between 65 and 79 years old with COVID-19, enrolled during active disease.

This chain links TRBV5-6 with TRBJ2-1; 7 bases agree with TRBD1. This CDR3 contains 16 residues. The germline CDR1 and CDR2 sequences are SGHDT and YYEEEE. V was pared by 0 bases and J by 4 bases, with 7 bases of the junction left unmatched. The CDR3 DNA is TGTGCCAGCAGCTTGGGGTTGGGACAGAGTTACAATGAGCAGTTCTTC. This codes for CASSLGLGQSYNEQFF.

The gene calls are TRBV2 and TRBJ1-2; TRBD1 agrees at 9 bases. Germline loops: CDR1 SNHLY, CDR2 FYNNEI. Trimming took 2 bases from V and 6 from J; bases not matched to a gene: 4. The CDR3 length is 14 residues. CDR3 protein: CASSERQGGDGYTF. The CDR3 DNA follows: TGTGCCAGCAGTGAAAGACAGGGGGGCGATGGCTACACCTTC.

The chain joins TRBV14 to TRBJ2-3; TRBD1 aligns across 8 bases. This CDR3 spans 17 amino acids. After removal of 1 base from V and 6 bases from J, the junction contained 12 bases not matched to a gene. The V gene's germline CDR1 is SGHDN and CDR2 FVKESK. CDR3 DNA: TGTGCCAGCAGCCAAGCAACCTTGGACAGGGTTTTGGATACGCAGTATTTT. Amino acids: CASSQATLDRVLDTQYF.

The gene calls are TRBV4-3 and TRBJ1-3, with D maybe TRBD1 (5 bases). The CDR3 extends over 16 amino acids. Per the germline V gene, CDR1 is LGHNA and CDR2 is YSLEER. The V and J ends lost 0 bases and 4 bases respectively, with 13 bases between them. CDR3 in DNA: TGCGCCAGCAGCCAAGACTTTGGGGCTGGGGGAAACACCATATATTTT. This codes for CASSQDFGAGGNTIYF.

This chain connects TRBV7-8 to TRBJ2-7, with 12 positions matching TRBD1. J lost 7 bases, V lost 7 bases, and 11 bases had no gene match. Germline-derived CDR1 and CDR2 are SGHVS and FQNEAQ. CDR3 length: 15 residues. The CDR3: CASNWGGQGAREQYF. CDR3 in DNA: TGTGCCAGCAACTGGGGGGGACAGGGGGCGAGAGAGCAGTACTTC. Supplemented by reference TRBV7-8 and TRBJ2-7, the full variable domain reads GAGVSQSPRYKVAKRGQDVALRCDPISGHVSLFWYQQALGQGPEFLTYFQNEAQLDKSGLPSDRFFAERPEGSVSTLKIQRTQQEDSAVYLCASNWGGQGAREQYFGPGTRLTVT.

The chain uses TRBV6-2 or TRBV6-3 and TRBJ1-3; the D is unclear. V shed 6 bases and J shed 0 bases, with 6 bases lying between them. CDR1 is MNHEY and CDR2 is SVGEGT in the germline V gene. This CDR3 comprises 13 residues. CDR3 loop: CASSDISGNTIYF. The CDR3 DNA is TGTGCCAGCAGCGACATCTCTGGAAACACCATATATTTT.

This sequence joins TRBV28 and TRBJ1-6, with TRBD1 identical over 9 bases. This CDR3 spans 13 amino acids. CDR1 MDHEN and CDR2 SYDVKM come from the germline V gene. V trimming: 6 bases; J trimming: 9 bases; junction bases outside the gene matches: 3. DNA of the CDR3: TGTGCCAGCAGCGACAGGGGGAGTTCACCCCTCCACTTT. Translating it yields CASSDRGSSPLHF. Variable domain in full (rest from reference TRBV28 and TRBJ1-6): DVKVTQSSRYLVKRTGEKVFLECVQDMDHENMFWYRQDPGLGLRLIYFSYDVKMKEKGDIPEGYSVSREKKERFSLILESASTNQTSMYLCASSDRGSSPLHFGNGTRLTVT.

The chain couples TRBV6-2 or TRBV6-3 to TRBJ1-1; D call uncertain. V lost 5 bases, J lost 6 bases, and 16 bases lay in between. Germline V gene sequence: CDR1 MNHEY, CDR2 SVGEGT. The CDR3 runs 14 residues. This CDR3 is CASSTNSHRAEAFF. The CDR3 region has the DNA TGTGCCAGCAGTACCAACTCCCACCGGGCTGAAGCTTTCTTT.

V and J are TRBV27 and TRBJ2-7, with 7 bases identical to TRBD2. The trim removed 2 bases at V and 4 bases at J, leaving 2 bases unmatched. The CDR3 has 13 residues. Germline assignment: CDR1 MNHEY and CDR2 SMNVEV (reference sequence). As DNA, the CDR3 is TGTGCCAGCAGTTTAAGGCGGGAGTACGAGCAGTACTTC. Its protein is CASSLRREYEQYF.

The V call is TRBV7-6, the J call TRBJ1-5; D not certain. Deletions cut 5 bases from V and 3 bases from J, with 14 bases between. CDR1 and CDR2 (germline): SGHVS, FNYEAQ. There are 15 residues in the CDR3. The CDR3 DNA reads as TGTGCCAGCAGCAGAGGAGCCAGAAACAATCAGCCCCAGCATTTT. It is translated as CASSRGARNNQPQHF.

The rearrangement links TRBV10-3 to TRBJ2-5; 11 nucleotides align to TRBD2. Germline V gives CDR1 ENHRY, CDR2 SYGVKD. Trimming removed 5 bases from V and 2 bases from J; junction bases left unmatched: 4. The CDR3 covers 15 residues. CDR3 DNA: TGTGCCATCAGTTCACTAGCGGGGGCGCAAGAGACCCAGTACTTC. Translation gives CAISSLAGAQETQYF.

The table lists this clone with a count of one. J is TRBJ1-2 and V is TRBV25-1; D is possibly TRBD1 (5 bases). Germline V gene sequence: CDR1 MGHDK, CDR2 SYGVNS. Trimming took off 1 base at V and 1 base at J, with 19 bases between the two ends. This CDR3 has 18 amino acids. The CDR3 nucleotides are TGTGCCAGCAGTGAATCCCCTGGGTTTGGGACTGATAACTATGGCTACACCTTC. It codes for CASSESPGFGTDNYGYTF.

CDR3 loop: CASGVGAAGPVEDTQYF. For the CDR3, the DNA is TGCGCCAGCGGGGTTGGGGCGGCGGGGCCGGTTGAAGATACGCAGTATTTT. The rearrangement joins TRBV5-1 to TRBJ2-3; D is possibly TRBD2 (6 bases). V was trimmed by 7 bases and J by 5 bases, leaving 26 bases between them. Germline V gives CDR1 SGHRS, CDR2 YFSETQ. The CDR3 runs to 17 residues.

The rearrangement joins TRBV12-5 to TRBJ1-2; maybe TRBD1 (6 bases). Trimming removed 0 bases from V and 4 bases from J, with 15 bases in between. Germline V gene sequence: CDR1 LGHNT, CDR2 FRNRAP. The CDR3 has 16 amino acids. CDR3 residues: CASGLVTGGAGYGYTF. The CDR3 DNA reads TGTGCTAGTGGTTTGGTTACTGGGGGGGCAGGCTATGGCTACACCTTC.

The rearrangement links TRBV3-1 (or the pseudogene TRBV3-2) to TRBJ2-1; 7 positions match TRBD2. With V trimmed by 4 bases and J by 3 bases, 9 bases remained unmatched. Germline assignment: CDR1 LGHDT and CDR2 YNNKEL (reference sequence). The CDR3 covers 16 residues. The CDR3 is CASSRLAGTFYNEQFF. The CDR3 bases are TGTGCCAGCAGCCGCTTAGCGGGTACCTTCTACAATGAGCAGTTCTTC.

The chain couples TRBV10-3 to TRBJ2-3, with 9 bases matching TRBD1. CDR3 size: 13 residues. Germline-derived CDR1 and CDR2 are ENHRY and SYGVKD. J was trimmed by 8 bases and V by 10 bases; bases with no gene match: 10. CDR3 loop: CATSGTGIGTQYF. The CDR3, as DNA: TGTGCCACCTCCGGGACAGGGATAGGTACGCAGTATTTT.

The chain has TRBV2 and TRBJ2-2, with a weak D call TRBD1 (6 bases). The CDR3 is 16 residues long. Trimming stripped 4 bases from V and 0 bases from J, with 12 bases between. Germline V lookup: CDR1 SNHLY, CDR2 FYNNEI. CDR3 loop: CASSGQGPPNTGELFF. CDR3 bases: TGTGCCAGCAGTGGTCAGGGGCCTCCGAACACCGGGGAGCTGTTTTTT. Complete variable domain (other parts from reference TRBV2 and TRBJ2-2): EPEVTQTPSHQVTQMGQEVILRCVPISNHLYFYWYRQILGQKVEFLVSFYNNEISEKSEIFDDQFSVERPDGSNFTLKIRSTKLEDSAMYFCASSGQGPPNTGELFFGEGSRLTVL.

The chain uses TRBV12-5 and TRBJ1-2; the D is unclear. The CDR3 has 13 amino acids. Germline V CDR1 and CDR2: LGHNT, FRNRAP. The ends were cut back, 1 base at V and 4 bases at J, with 7 bases in the middle. The CDR3 loop reads CASGLGPSYGYTF. Here the CDR3 DNA reads TGTGCTAGTGGTTTGGGACCTAGCTATGGCTACACCTTC.

J is TRBJ2-3 and V is TRBV19; 13 positions match TRBD2. The CDR3 totals 18 residues. Germline V gene data show CDR1 as LNHDA and CDR2 as SQIVND (reference sequence). Trimming cost V 5 bases and J 2 bases; bases outside gene matches: 10. The CDR3 loop is CASSGGTSGVPHTDTQYF. CDR3 nucleotide sequence: TGTGCCAGTAGTGGCGGGACTAGCGGGGTTCCTCACACAGATACGCAGTATTTT.

The chain employs TRBV2 and TRBJ1-1, with a weak D call TRBD1 (6 bases). With 4 bases removed from V and 2 bases from J, the gap between germline ends came to 11 bases. The germline CDR1 and CDR2 sequences are SNHLY and FYNNEI. The CDR3 loop spans 14 amino acids. The CDR3 DNA reads as TGTGCCAGCAGTGGAGACAGGAGTAACACTGAAGCTTTCTTT. Translation: CASSGDRSNTEAFF.

The chain is built from TRBV7-3 and TRBJ2-7, with D perhaps matching TRBD2 (5 bases). With 5 bases removed from V and 0 bases from J, the gap between germline ends came to 8 bases. This CDR3 is built from 13 residues. Germline V gene sequence: CDR1 SGHTA, CDR2 FQGTGA. In DNA, the CDR3 is TGTGCCAGCAGCCCCGGGAACTCCTACGAGCAGTACTTC. Translated: CASSPGNSYEQYF.

V gene TRBV15 combines with J gene TRBJ2-2, with D maybe TRBD1 (6 bases). The CDR3 length is 17 residues. The germline V and J ends were trimmed by 0 bases and 3 bases, with 14 bases remaining between them. Germline V CDR1 and CDR2: LNHNV, YYDKDF (reference sequence). The CDR3 bases are TGTGCCACCAGCAGAGACATCAGGGGCAGGGACACCGGGGAGCTGTTTTTT. This translates into CATSRDIRGRDTGELFF. Variable domain in full (rest from reference TRBV15 and TRBJ2-2): DAMVIQNPRYQVTQFGKPVTLSCSQTLNHNVMYWYQQKSSQAPKLLFHYYDKDFNNEADTPDNFQSRRPNTSFCFLDIRSPGLGDTAMYLCATSRDIRGRDTGELFFGEGSRLTVL.

The gene calls are TRBV2 and TRBJ1-3; 8 bases map to TRBD1. V shed 5 bases, J shed 0 bases, and the junction held 9 bases outside the gene matches. Germline CDR1 and CDR2: SNHLY and FYNNEI. This CDR3 has 17 amino acids. CDR3 nucleotide sequence: TGTGCCAGCAGTACCACAGGGGGGATCCACTCTGGAAACACCATATATTTT. Protein sequence: CASSTTGGIHSGNTIYF.

V is TRBV27 and J is TRBJ2-7, with 7 nucleotides matching TRBD1. Trimming at V came to 8 bases and at J to 2 bases, leaving 6 bases not matched to a gene. CDR1 is MNHEY and CDR2 is SMNVEV in the germline V gene (reference sequence). The CDR3 is 13 residues long. CDR3 loop: CASAHRGPYEQYF. In DNA form, the CDR3 reads TGTGCCAGCGCCCACAGGGGACCCTACGAGCAGTACTTC.

The chain employs TRBV30 and TRBJ2-3; the D gene is possibly TRBD2 (6 bases). Germline CDR1 is GTSNPN and CDR2 is SVGIG (reference sequence). The CDR3 is made up of 12 amino acids. With 4 bases removed from V and 5 bases from J, the gap between germline ends came to 10 bases. CDR3 coding DNA: TGTGCCTGGAACGGAGGGAGAGATACGCAGTATTTT. This translates into CAWNGGRDTQYF.